This T cell receptor beta chain was documented in a study of blood T cell repertoires in COVID-19. The CDR3 is 17 amino acids. The ends were cut back, 3 bases at V and 0 bases at J, with 18 bases in the middle. Germline V gene data show CDR1 as SGHNT and CDR2 as YYREEE (reference sequence). Here immunoSEQ multiplex PCR was the method, and the copy in TCRdb shows in-frame clones only, minus some. Of under 450,000 clones listed, more than 75% were seen once; the top ten hold 1% to 1.5%. Living in 24 US areas, the participants were between 18 and 89 years of age. Grouping used clinical history reported by participants in a survey and questionnaire.

The source of this sequence is a man aged 30 to 45 who had recovered from COVID-19. Material for sequencing was PBMCs or T cells enriched from blood (not recorded which). J is TRBJ1-1 and V is TRBV5-4; D uncertain. CDR3 in amino acids: CASSSGRDRFMNTEAFF. Here the CDR3 DNA reads TGTGCCAGCAGCTCCGGACGGGATCGATTTATGAACACTGAAGCTTTCTTT.